Listed below are T cell receptor beta chains from one sample, sequenced in a study of T cell responses to AZD1222 COVID-19 vaccine. Profiling relied on immunoSEQ multiplex PCR, and the TCRdb table lists in-frame clones only, not all of them. The sample includes tens of thousands of clones, 90% seen only once; the top ten take about 3.5%. Here the sequenced sample was peripheral blood, taken 28 days after the second AZD1222 dose. The source of these receptors is an adult who received the AZD1222 COVID-19 vaccine. Both conserved end residues are part of each CDR3.

V gene | CDR3 length | CDR3 protein
TRBV2 | 14 | CASSVTGTGNTIYF
TRBV7-3 | 15 | CASSLTGGLNTEAFF
TRBV4-3 | 16 | CASSQVGGGSTDTQYF
TRBV4-3 | 13 | CASSPTLVDTQYF
TRBV2 | 17 | CASSEGPGAIGNQPQHF
TRBV20-1 | 16 | CSASVSEGDNNSPLHF
TRBV5-4 | 17 | CASSVGTSGANTGELFF
TRBV11-3 | 11 | CASRAHTEAFF
TRBV12-3/TRBV12-4 | 13 | CASTEGPGNIQYF
TRBV27 | 12 | CASSPAGEKLFF
TRBV24-1 | 13 | CATGNERLDTQYF
TRBV5-1 | 15 | CASSRTGESNQPQHF
TRBV5-3 | 12 | CARNGGQETQYF
TRBV11-3 | 17 | CASSLGTSGRSYNEQFF
TRBV7-9 | 12 | CASSLDKGDEYF
TRBV9 | 15 | CASSATGTRLNEQFF
TRBV5-1 | 14 | CASSLSLPSYEQYF
TRBV12-3/TRBV12-4 | 12 | CASSYYTGELFF
TRBV18 | 15 | CASSRSQGTNEKLFF
TRBV18 | 15 | CASSPVSQGAGEQYF
TRBV5-6 | 16 | CASSLRPLLTNTEAFF
TRBV7-2 | 16 | CASSLAREASTDTQYF
TRBV6-5 | 15 | CASSYSAGSLYEQYF
TRBV5-1 | 16 | CASSLEGTESNQPQHF
TRBV9 | 13 | CASSVVEASEAFF
TRBV12-3/TRBV12-4 | 12 | CASSFSNYGYTF
TRBV5-6 | 16 | CASSALSLLSYNEQFF
TRBV5-1 | 13 | CASSIKQGQPQHF
TRBV6-5 | 12 | CASIGGNTEAFF
TRBV6-5 | 13 | CASSYPGVDEQFF
TRBV2 | 14 | CASRQSFQGQPQHF
TRBV4-1 | 17 | CASSHSLNANSGNTIYF
TRBV4-2 | 20 | CASSQDILVGSQGHTDTQYF
TRBV7-3 | 15 | CASSLVAGGIREQFF